The 6 T cell receptor beta chains in this list originate from one sample, sequenced in a study of blood T cell repertoires in COVID-19. Using immunoSEQ multiplex PCR, the repertoire was profiled, and TCRdb retains in-frame clones only, with some absent. The sample records roughly 120,000 clones, 60% to 80% being singletons. The source material was peripheral blood. Receptor source: a woman of 80 years or more with active or convalescent COVID-19.

The chain joins TRBV7-2 to TRBJ2-1; D remains unclear. The germline V gene has CDR1 SGHTA and CDR2 FQGNSA. Deletions cut 5 bases from V and 4 bases from J, with 15 bases between. The CDR3 length is 15 residues. CDR3: CASSTTLKKYNEQFF. The DNA of the CDR3 is TGTGCCAGCAGCACAACCCTTAAGAAATACAATGAGCAGTTCTTC.

The chain combines TRBV4-2 with TRBJ2-2; D is perhaps TRBD1 (6 bases). Trimming took off 1 base at V and 9 bases at J, with 18 bases between the two ends. CDR1 is LGHNA and CDR2 is YNFKEQ in the germline V gene. The CDR3 contains 16 residues. Written as DNA, the CDR3 is TGTGCCAGCAGCCAAGTTGCTAGACAGGAGCCAAGGGAGCTGTTTTTT. Its translation: CASSQVARQEPRELFF.

The V and J genes are TRBV19 and TRBJ2-6, with 9 positions matching TRBD1. Germline V gene sequence: CDR1 LNHDA, CDR2 SQIVND (reference sequence). The CDR3 extends over 14 amino acids. The ends lost 10 bases at V and 2 bases at J; junction bases unmatched: 3. The CDR3 sequence is CATGDRAGANVLTF. The CDR3 DNA reads TGTGCCACCGGGGACAGGGCTGGGGCCAACGTCCTGACTTTC.

The chain uses TRBV5-1 and TRBJ2-5; 8 bases fit TRBD1. V trimming: 2 bases; J trimming: 5 bases; junction bases outside the gene matches: 5. CDR1 is SGHRS, CDR2 YFSETQ, per germline. This CDR3 is built from 14 residues. The CDR3 is CASSFQGALETQYF. The CDR3 nucleotides read TGCGCCAGCAGCTTTCAGGGGGCGCTTGAGACCCAGTACTTC.

The table lists this clone with a count of one. The CDR3 DNA sequence: TGTGCCAGCAGTGCGGTGGTCTACGAGCAGTACTTC. Its protein is CASSAVVYEQYF. V usage is TRBV2 and J usage is TRBJ2-7; D is undetermined. The CDR3 consists of 12 residues. Between the trimmed V and J ends, which lost 4 bases and 3 bases, there was a span of 7 bases. Germline lookup yields CDR1 SNHLY and CDR2 FYNNEI.

V and J are TRBV12-3 or TRBV12-4 and TRBJ1-5; D unclear. V was clipped by 4 bases and J by 0 bases, with 4 bases between them. CDR3 length: 13 amino acids. The CDR3 spells CASSYYSNQPQHF. CDR3 in DNA: TGTGCCAGCAGTTATTATAGCAATCAGCCCCAGCATTTT.